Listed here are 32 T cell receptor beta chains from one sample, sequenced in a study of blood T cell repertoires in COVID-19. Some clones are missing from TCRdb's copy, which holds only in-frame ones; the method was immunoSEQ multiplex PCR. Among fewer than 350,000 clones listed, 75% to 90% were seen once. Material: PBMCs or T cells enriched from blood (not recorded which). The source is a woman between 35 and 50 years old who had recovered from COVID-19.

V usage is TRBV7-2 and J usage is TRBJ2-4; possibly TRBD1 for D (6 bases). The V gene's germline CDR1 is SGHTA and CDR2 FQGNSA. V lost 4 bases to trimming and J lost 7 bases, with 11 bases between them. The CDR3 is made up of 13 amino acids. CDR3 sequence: CASSSTGYNIQYF. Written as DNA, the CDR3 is TGTGCCAGCAGCTCAACAGGGTACAACATTCAGTACTTC.

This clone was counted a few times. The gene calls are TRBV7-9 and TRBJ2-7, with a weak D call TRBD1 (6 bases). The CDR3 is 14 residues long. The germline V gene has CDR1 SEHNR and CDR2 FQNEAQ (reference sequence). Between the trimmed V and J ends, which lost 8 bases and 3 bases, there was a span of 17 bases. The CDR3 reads CASRPQGPYYEQYF. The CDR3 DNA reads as TGTGCCAGCCGTCCCCAGGGGCCTTACTACGAGCAGTACTTC.

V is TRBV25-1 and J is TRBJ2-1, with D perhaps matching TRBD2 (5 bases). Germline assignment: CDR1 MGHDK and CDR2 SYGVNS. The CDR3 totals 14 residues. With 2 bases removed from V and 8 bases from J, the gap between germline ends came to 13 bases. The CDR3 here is CASSEPPGSDEQFF. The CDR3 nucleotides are TGTGCCAGCAGTGAACCCCCGGGGTCCGATGAGCAGTTCTTC.

The CDR3 loop reads CASSQDPNRPNTEAFF. For the CDR3, the DNA is TGCGCCAGCAGCCAAGATCCAAACAGACCAAACACTGAAGCTTTCTTT. The chain is built from TRBV4-1 and TRBJ1-1, with D unclear. Trimming removed 0 bases from V and 2 bases from J, with 13 bases in between. The CDR3 loop spans 16 amino acids. CDR1 is MGHRA, CDR2 YSYEKL, per germline.

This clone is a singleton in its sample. The CDR3 DNA follows: TGCGCCAGCAGCCATCCACAGGGGGCCTTAACGATCTCCTACAATGAGCAGTTCTTC. Translated: CASSHPQGALTISYNEQFF. V gene TRBV4-1 combines with J gene TRBJ2-1; 9 nucleotides match TRBD1. Trimming at V came to 3 bases and at J to 0 bases, leaving 12 bases not matched to a gene. Germline assignment: CDR1 MGHRA and CDR2 YSYEKL. The CDR3 has 19 residues.

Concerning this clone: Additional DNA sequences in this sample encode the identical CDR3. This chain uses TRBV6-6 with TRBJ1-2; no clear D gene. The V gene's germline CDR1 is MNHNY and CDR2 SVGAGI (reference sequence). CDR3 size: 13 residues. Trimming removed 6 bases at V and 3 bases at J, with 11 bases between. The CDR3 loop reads CASSPTGDYGYTF. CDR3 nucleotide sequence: TGTGCCAGCAGCCCGACCGGGGACTATGGCTACACCTTC.

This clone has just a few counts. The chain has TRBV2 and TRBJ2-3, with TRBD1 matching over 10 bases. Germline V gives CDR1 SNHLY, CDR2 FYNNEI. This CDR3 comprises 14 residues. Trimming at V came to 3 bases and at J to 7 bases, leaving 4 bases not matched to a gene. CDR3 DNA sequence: TGTGCCAGCAGTGAGACAGGGGGCCGGAATACGCAGTATTTT. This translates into CASSETGGRNTQYF.

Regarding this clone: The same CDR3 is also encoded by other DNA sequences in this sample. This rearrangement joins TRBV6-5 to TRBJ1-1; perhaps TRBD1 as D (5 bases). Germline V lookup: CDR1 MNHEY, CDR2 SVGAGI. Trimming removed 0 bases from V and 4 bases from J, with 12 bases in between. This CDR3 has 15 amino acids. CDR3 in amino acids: CASSYSSSGGTEAFF. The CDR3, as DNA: TGTGCCAGCAGTTACTCGAGCTCGGGGGGCACTGAAGCTTTCTTT.

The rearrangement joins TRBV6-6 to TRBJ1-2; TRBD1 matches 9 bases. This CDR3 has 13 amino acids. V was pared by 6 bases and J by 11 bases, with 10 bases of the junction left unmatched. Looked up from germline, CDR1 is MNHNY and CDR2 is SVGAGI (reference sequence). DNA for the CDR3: TGTGCCAGCAGCCAACCGGGACAGGGAGGTTACACCTTC. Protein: CASSQPGQGGYTF.

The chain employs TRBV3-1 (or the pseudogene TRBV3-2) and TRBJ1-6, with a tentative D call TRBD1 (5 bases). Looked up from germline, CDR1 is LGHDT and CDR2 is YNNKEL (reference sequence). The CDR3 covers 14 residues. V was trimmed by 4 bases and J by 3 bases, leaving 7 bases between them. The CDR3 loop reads CASSPDNYNSPLHF. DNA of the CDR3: TGTGCCAGCAGCCCGGACAACTATAATTCACCCCTCCACTTT.

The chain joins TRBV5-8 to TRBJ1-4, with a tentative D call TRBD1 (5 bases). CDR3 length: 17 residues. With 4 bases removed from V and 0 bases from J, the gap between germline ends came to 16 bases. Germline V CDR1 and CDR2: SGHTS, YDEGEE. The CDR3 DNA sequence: TGTGCCAGCAGCCCCGGAAAGGGGTATGCAACTAATGAAAAACTGTTTTTT. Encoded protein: CASSPGKGYATNEKLFF.

The CDR3 bases are TGTGCCAGCAGTTCCTACGGAGGAGGCACAAACTATGGCTACACCTTC. Translated: CASSSYGGGTNYGYTF. The rearrangement links TRBV6-5 to TRBJ1-2; unclear D gene. The CDR3 loop spans 16 amino acids. The V end lost 4 bases, the J end lost 2 bases, and 17 bases lay between the germline ends. Germline V gene lookup returns CDR1 MNHEY and CDR2 SVGAGI.

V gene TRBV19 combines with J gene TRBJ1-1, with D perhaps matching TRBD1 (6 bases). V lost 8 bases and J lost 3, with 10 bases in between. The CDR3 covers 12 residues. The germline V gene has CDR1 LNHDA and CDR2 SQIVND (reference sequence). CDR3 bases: TGTGCCAGTTCCGGACAGTACACTGAAGCTTTCTTT. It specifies CASSGQYTEAFF.

The CDR3 loop is CASSEVTRGYTF. CDR3 DNA sequence: TGTGCCAGCAGTGAGGTCACACGAGGCTACACCTTC. The chain carries TRBV6-1 and TRBJ1-2; D gene ambiguous. There are 12 residues in the CDR3. The germline gives CDR1 MNHNS, CDR2 SASEGT. Trimming pared 3 bases from V and 8 bases from J, leaving 10 bases between.

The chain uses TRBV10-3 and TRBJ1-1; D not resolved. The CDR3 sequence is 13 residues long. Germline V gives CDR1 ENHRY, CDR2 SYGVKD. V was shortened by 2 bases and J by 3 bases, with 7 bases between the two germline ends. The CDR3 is CAISENQDTEAFF. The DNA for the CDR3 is TGTGCCATCAGTGAGAATCAGGACACTGAAGCTTTCTTT.

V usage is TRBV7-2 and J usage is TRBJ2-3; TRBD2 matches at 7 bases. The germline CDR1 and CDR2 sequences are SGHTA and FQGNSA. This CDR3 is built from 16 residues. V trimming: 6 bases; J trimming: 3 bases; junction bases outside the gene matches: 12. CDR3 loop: CASSHAGARPTDTQYF. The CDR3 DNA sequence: TGTGCCAGCAGTCATGCGGGAGCTCGGCCAACAGATACGCAGTATTTT.

CDR3 loop: CASTPRQGSSYEQYF. CDR3 sequence (DNA): TGTGCCAGCACCCCCAGACAGGGGAGCTCCTACGAGCAGTACTTC. The V call is TRBV6-5, the J call TRBJ2-7, with TRBD1 matching over 8 bases. The CDR3 length is 15 residues. Germline V gives CDR1 MNHEY, CDR2 SVGAGI. The V segment lost 7 bases and the J segment 0 bases; nucleotides outside the gene matches: 8.

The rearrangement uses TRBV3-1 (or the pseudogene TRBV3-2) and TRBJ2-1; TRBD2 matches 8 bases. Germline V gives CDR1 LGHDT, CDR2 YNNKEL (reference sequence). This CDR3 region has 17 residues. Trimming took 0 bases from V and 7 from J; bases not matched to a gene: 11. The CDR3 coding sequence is TGTGCCAGCAGCCAAGAAGGTAGGGCTAGCGGGCCAAATGAGCAGTTCTTC. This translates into CASSQEGRASGPNEQFF.

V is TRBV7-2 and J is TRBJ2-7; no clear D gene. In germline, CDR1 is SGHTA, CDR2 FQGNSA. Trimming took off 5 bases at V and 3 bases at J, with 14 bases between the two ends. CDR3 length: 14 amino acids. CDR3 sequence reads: CASSPQAGIYEQYF. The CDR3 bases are TGTGCCAGCAGCCCCCAGGCAGGAATCTACGAGCAGTACTTC.

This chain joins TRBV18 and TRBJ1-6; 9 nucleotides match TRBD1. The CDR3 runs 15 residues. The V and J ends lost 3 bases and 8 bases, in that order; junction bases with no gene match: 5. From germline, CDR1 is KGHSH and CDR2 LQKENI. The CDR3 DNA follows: TGTGCCAGCTCACCGCTCGGGACAGGGTATTCACCCCTCCACTTT. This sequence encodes CASSPLGTGYSPLHF.

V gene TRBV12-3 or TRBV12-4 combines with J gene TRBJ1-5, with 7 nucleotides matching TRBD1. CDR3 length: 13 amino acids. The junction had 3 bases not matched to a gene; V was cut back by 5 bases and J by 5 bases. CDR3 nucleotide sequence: TGTGCCAGCAGTGGAGGGGGCTATCAGCCCCAGCATTTT. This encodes CASSGGGYQPQHF.

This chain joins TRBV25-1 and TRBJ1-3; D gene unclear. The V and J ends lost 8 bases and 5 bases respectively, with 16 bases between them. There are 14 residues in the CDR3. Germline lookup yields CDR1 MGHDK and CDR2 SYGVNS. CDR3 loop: CASGSPGSRNTIYF. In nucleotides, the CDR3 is TGTGCCAGCGGATCCCCTGGGAGTAGAAACACCATATATTTT.

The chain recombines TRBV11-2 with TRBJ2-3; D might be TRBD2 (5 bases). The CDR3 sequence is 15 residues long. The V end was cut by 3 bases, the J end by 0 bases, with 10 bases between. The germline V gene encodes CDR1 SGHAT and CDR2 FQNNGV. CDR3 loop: CASSFTRASTDTQYF. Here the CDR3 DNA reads TGTGCCAGCAGCTTTACTAGGGCTAGCACAGATACGCAGTATTTT.

The DNA for the CDR3 is TGTGCCAGCAGCCCGACGGGTCCCGGGGAGCTGTTTTTT. This sequence encodes CASSPTGPGELFF. The chain couples TRBV14 to TRBJ2-2; D is unclear. CDR1 and CDR2 (germline): SGHDN, FVKESK. The ends were cut back, 4 bases at V and 6 bases at J, with 9 bases in the middle. This CDR3 has 13 amino acids.

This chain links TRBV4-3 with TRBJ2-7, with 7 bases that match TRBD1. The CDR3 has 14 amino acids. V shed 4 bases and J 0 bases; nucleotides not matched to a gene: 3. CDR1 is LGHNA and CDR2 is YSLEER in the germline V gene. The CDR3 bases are TGCGCCAGCAGCCCTTGGGACAGCTCCTACGAGCAGTACTTC. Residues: CASSPWDSSYEQYF.

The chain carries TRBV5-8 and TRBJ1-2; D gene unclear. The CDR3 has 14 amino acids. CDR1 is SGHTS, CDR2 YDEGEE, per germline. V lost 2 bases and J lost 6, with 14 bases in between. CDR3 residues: CASSLGAGYDGYTF. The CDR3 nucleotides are TGTGCCAGCAGCTTAGGAGCCGGCTACGATGGCTACACCTTC.

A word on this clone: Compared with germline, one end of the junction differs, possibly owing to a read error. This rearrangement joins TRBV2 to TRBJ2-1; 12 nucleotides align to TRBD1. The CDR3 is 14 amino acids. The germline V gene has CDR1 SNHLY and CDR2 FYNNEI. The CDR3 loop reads CASSLGSNRDRGLF. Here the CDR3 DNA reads TGTGCCAGCAGCTTGGGGAGCAACCGGGACAGGGGGCTCTTC.

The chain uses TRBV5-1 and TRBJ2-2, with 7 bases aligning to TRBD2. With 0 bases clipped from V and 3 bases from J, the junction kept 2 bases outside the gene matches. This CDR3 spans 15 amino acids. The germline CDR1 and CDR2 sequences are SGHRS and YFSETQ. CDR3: CASSLAGLDTGELFF. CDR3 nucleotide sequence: TGCGCCAGCAGCTTGGCTGGACTAGACACCGGGGAGCTGTTTTTT.

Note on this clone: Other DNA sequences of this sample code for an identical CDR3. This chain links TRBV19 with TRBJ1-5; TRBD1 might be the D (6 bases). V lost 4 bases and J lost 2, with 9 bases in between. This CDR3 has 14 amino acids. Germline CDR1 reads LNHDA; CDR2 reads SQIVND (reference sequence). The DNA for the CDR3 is TGTGCCAGTAGTACTCGACAGGGCAATCAGCCCCAGCATTTT. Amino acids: CASSTRQGNQPQHF.

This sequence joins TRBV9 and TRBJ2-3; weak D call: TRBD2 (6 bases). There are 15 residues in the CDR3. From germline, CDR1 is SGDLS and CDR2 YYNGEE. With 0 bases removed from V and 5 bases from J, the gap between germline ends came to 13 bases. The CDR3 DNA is TGTGCCAGCAGCGTAGAAGTGGGAGCGGGAGATACGCAGTATTTT. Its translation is CASSVEVGAGDTQYF.

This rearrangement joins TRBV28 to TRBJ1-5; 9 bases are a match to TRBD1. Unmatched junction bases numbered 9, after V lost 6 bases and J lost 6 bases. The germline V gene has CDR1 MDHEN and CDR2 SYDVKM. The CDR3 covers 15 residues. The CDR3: CASRQPGQGAQPQHF. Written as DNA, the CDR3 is TGTGCCAGCAGACAACCGGGACAGGGAGCTCAGCCCCAGCATTTT. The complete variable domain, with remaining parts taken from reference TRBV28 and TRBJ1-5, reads DVKVTQSSRYLVKRTGEKVFLECVQDMDHENMFWYRQDPGLGLRLIYFSYDVKMKEKGDIPEGYSVSREKKERFSLILESASTNQTSMYLCASRQPGQGAQPQHFGDGTRLSIL.

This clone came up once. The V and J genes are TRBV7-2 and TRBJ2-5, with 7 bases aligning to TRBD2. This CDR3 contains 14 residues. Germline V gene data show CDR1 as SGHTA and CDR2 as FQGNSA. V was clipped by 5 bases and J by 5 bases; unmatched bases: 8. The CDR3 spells CASSPGRGGETQYF. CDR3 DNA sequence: TGTGCCAGCAGCCCGGGGAGGGGCGGTGAGACCCAGTACTTC.